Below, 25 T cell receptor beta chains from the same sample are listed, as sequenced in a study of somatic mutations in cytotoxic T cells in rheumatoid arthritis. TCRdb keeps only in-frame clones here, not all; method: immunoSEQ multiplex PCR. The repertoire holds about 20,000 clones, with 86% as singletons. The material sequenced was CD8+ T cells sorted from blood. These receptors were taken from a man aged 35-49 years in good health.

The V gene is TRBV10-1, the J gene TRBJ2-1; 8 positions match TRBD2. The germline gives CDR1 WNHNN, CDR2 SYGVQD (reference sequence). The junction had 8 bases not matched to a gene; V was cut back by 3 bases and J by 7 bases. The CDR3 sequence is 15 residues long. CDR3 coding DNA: TGCGCCAGCAGTGACGGAGCGGGAGTGTGGAATGAGCAGTTCTTC. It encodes CASSDGAGVWNEQFF.

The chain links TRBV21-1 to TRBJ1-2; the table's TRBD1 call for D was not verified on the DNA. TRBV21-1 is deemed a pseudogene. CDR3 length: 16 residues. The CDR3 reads CASSRATGAPKCGYTF. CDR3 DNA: TGTGCCAGCAGCAGGGCAACAGGGGCTCCTAAGTGCGGCTACACCTTC.

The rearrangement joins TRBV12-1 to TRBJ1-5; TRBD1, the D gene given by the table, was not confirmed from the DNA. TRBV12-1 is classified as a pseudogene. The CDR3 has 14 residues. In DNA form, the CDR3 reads TGTGCCAGCAGCTTTGGACAGGGGGTTCAGCCCCAGCATTTT. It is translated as CASSFGQGVQPQHF.

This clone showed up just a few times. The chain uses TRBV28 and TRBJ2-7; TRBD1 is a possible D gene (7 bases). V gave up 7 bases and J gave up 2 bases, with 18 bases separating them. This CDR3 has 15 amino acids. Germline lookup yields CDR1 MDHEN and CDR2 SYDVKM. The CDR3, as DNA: TGTGCCAGCATCCCACGCGGGACAGCAGCCTACGAGCAGTACTTC. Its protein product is CASIPRGTAAYEQYF.

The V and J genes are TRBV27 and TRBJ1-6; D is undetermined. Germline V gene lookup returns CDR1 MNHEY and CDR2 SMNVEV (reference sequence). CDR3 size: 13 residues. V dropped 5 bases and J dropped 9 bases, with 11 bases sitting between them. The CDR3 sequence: CASSSGSGSPLHF. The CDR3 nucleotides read TGTGCCAGCAGTAGCGGGAGTGGTTCACCCCTCCACTTT.

The CDR3 sequence: CASSQDPNTGELFF. CDR3 DNA sequence: TGCGCCAGCAGCCAAGACCCGAACACCGGGGAGCTGTTTTTT. V is TRBV4-3 and J is TRBJ2-2, with D unclear. Germline V lookup: CDR1 LGHNA, CDR2 YSLEER. The V gene lost 0 bases and the J gene lost 0 bases, with 2 bases spanning the gap. This CDR3 has 14 residues.

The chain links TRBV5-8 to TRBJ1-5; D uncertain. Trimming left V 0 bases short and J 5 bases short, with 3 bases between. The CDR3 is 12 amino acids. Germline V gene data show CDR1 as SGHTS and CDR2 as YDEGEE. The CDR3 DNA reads TGTGCCAGCAGCTTGGAGTATCAGCCCCAGCATTTT. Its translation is CASSLEYQPQHF. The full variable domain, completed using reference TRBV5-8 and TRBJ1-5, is EAGVTQSPTHLIKTRGQQATLRCSPISGHTSVYWYQQALGLGLQFLLWYDEGEERNRGNFPPRFSGRQFPNYSSELNVNALELEDSALYLCASSLEYQPQHFGDGTRLSIL.

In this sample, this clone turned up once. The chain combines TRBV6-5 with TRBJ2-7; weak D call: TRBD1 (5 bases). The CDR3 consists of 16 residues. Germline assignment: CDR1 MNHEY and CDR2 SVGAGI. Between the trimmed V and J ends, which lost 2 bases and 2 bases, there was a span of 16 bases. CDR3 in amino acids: CASSYSQGPRPYEQYF. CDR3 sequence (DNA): TGTGCCAGCAGTTACAGTCAGGGCCCGAGGCCCTACGAGCAGTACTTC.

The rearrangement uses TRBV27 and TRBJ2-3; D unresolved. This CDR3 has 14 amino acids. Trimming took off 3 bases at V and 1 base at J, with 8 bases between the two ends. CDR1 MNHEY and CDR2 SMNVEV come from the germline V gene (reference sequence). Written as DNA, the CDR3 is TGTGCCAGCAGTTTCGCCAGCCGCACAGATACGCAGTATTTT. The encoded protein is CASSFASRTDTQYF.

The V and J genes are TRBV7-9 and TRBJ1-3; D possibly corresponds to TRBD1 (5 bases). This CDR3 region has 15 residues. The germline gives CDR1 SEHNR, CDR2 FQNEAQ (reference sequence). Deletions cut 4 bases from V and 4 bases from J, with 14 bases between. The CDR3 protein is CASSSGGVAGNTIYF. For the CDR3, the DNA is TGTGCCAGCAGCTCGGGGGGGGTTGCCGGAAACACCATATATTTT. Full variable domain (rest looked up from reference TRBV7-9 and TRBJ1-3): DTGVSQNPRHKITKRGQNVTFRCDPISEHNRLYWYRQTLGQGPEFLTYFQNEAQLEKSRLLSDRFSAERPKGSFSTLEIQRTEQGDSAMYLCASSSGGVAGNTIYFGEGSWLTVV.

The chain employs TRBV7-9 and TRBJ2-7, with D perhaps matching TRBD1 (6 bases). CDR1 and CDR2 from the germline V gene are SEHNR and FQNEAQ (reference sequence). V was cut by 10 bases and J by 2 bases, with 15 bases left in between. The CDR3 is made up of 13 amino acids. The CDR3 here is CAIRQGPPYEQYF. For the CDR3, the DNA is TGTGCCATCCGGCAGGGGCCTCCCTACGAGCAGTACTTC.

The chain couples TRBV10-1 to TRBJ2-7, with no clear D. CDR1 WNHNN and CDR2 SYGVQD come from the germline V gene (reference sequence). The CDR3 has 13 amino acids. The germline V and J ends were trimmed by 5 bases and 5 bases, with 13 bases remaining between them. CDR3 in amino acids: CASSITLTDEQYF. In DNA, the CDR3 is TGCGCCAGCAGTATTACCCTTACCGACGAGCAGTACTTC.

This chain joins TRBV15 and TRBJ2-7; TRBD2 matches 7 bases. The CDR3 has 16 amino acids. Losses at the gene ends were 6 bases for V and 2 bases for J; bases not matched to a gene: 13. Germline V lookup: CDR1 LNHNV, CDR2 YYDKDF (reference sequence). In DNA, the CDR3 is TGTGCCACCAGTCCCCCGGGACTAAGGGGACCCTACGAGCAGTACTTC. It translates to CATSPPGLRGPYEQYF.

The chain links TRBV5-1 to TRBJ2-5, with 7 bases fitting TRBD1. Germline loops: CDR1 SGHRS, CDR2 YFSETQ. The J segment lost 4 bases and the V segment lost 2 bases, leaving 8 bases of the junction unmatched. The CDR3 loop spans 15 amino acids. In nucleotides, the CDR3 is TGCGCCAGCAGCTTTCTCGGGACAGAGGGAGAGACCCAGTACTTC. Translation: CASSFLGTEGETQYF.

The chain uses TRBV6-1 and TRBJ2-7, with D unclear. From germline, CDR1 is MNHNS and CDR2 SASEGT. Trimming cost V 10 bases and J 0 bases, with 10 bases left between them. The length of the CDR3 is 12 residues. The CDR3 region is CATSESSYEQYF. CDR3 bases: TGTGCCACCAGCGAGAGCTCCTACGAGCAGTACTTC.

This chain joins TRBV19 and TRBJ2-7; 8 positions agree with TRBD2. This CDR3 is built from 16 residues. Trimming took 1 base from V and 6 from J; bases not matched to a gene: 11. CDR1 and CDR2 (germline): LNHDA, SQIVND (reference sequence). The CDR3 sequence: CASSIGEAGVSREQYF. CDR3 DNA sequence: TGTGCCAGTAGTATAGGGGAAGCGGGAGTCTCTCGCGAGCAGTACTTC.

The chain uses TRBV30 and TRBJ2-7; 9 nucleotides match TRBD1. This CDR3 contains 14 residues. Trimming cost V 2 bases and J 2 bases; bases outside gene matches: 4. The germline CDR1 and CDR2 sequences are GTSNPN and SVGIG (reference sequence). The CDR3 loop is CAWSTGQGPYEQYF. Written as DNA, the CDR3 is TGTGCCTGGAGTACGGGACAGGGTCCCTACGAGCAGTACTTC.

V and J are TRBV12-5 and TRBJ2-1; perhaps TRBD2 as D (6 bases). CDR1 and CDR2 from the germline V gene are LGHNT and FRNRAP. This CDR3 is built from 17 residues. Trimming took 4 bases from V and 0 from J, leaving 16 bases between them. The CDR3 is CASGSPTSLSSYNEQFF. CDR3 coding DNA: TGTGCTAGTGGTTCCCCGACTAGTTTGAGCTCCTACAATGAGCAGTTCTTC.

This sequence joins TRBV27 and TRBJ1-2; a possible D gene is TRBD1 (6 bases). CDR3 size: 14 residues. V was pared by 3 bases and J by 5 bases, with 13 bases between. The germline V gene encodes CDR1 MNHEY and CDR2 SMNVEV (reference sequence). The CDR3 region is CASSFLGGPYGYTF. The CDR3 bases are TGTGCCAGCAGTTTTCTGGGGGGCCCGTATGGCTACACCTTC.

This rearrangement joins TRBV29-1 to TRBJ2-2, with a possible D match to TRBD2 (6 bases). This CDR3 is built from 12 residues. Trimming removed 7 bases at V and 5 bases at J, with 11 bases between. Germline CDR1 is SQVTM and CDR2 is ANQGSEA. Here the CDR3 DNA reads TGCAGCGCGTCTGGGGGGACCGGGGAGCTGTTTTTT. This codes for CSASGGTGELFF.

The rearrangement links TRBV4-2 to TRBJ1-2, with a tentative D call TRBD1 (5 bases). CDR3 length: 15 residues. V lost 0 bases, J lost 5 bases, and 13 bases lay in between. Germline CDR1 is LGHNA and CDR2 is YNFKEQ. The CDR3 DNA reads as TGTGCCAGCAGCCAAGAGGCCGGGGGTCATTATGGCTACACCTTC. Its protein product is CASSQEAGGHYGYTF.

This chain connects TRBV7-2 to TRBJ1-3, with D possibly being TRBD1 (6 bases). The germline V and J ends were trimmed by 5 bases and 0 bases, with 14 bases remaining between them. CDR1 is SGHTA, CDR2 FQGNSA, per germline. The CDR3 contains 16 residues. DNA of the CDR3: TGTGCCAGCAGCGCCCGAGGGGGGGGCTCTGGAAACACCATATATTTT. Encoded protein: CASSARGGGSGNTIYF.

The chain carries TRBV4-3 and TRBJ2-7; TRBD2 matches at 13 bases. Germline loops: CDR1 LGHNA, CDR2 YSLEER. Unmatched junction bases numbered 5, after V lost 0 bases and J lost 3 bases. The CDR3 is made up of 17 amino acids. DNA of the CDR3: TGCGCCAGCAGCCAAGATCGGACTAGCGGGAGAGGCTACGAGCAGTACTTC. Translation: CASSQDRTSGRGYEQYF.

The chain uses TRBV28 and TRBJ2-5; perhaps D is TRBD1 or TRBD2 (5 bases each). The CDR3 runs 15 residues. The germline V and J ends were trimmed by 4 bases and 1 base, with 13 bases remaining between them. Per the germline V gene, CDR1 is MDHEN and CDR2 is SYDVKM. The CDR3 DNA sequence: TGTGCCAGCAGTTCCGGGGCGAGGTTCCAAGAGACCCAGTACTTC. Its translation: CASSSGARFQETQYF.

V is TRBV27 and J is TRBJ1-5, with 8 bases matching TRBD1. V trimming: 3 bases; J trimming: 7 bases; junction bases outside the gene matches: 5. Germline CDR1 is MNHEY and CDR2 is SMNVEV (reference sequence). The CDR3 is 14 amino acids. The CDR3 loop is CASSLAGGRQPQHF. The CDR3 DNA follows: TGTGCCAGCAGTTTGGCAGGGGGCCGGCAGCCCCAGCATTTT.